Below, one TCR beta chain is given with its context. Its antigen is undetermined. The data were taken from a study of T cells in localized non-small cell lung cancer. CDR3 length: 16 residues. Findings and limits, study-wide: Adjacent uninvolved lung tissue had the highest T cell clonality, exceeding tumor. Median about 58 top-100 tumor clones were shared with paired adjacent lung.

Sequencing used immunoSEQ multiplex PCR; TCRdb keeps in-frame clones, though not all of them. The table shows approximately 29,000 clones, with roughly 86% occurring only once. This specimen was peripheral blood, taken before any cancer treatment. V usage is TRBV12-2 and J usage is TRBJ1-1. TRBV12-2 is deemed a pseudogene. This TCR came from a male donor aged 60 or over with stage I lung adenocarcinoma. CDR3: CASRQGSGVMNTEAFF. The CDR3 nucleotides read TGTGCAAGTCGCCAAGGGTCGGGGGTTATGAACACTGAAGCTTTCTTT.